This paragraph covers one TCR beta chain sequence. Its cognate antigen is unknown. This sample is part of a study of cytomegalovirus exposure and HLA in healthy donors. Whole-study context: One earlier analysis, a look at 180 million or so T cells, found some 110 million unique TCR beta sequences. General study results and limits: Reports described diagnosis of cytomegalovirus status by the classifier as highly specific and sensitive. It was likely that a cluster of highly shared sequence variants was a sequencing artifact.

Both 60 Vbeta primers and 13 Jbeta primers went into the PCR. The protocol was immunoSEQ multiplex PCR, while the TCRdb copy is restricted to in-frame clones and leaves out a portion. The table includes about 88,000 clones, just under 70% detected once. J gave up 3 bases and V 1 base, and 5 bases lay outside the gene matches. CDR3 size: 15 residues. Germline-derived CDR1 and CDR2 are SGHAT and FQNNGV. The source material was PBMCs. The chain links TRBV11-2 to TRBJ1-2, with 7 bases identical to TRBD1. The clonotype was recovered from a man aged 45-60 years in good health and CMV-seronegative. In nucleotides, the CDR3 is TGTGCCAGCAGCTTAGTAGGGGGCGCCGACTATGGCTACACCTTC. Amino acids: CASSLVGGADYGYTF.